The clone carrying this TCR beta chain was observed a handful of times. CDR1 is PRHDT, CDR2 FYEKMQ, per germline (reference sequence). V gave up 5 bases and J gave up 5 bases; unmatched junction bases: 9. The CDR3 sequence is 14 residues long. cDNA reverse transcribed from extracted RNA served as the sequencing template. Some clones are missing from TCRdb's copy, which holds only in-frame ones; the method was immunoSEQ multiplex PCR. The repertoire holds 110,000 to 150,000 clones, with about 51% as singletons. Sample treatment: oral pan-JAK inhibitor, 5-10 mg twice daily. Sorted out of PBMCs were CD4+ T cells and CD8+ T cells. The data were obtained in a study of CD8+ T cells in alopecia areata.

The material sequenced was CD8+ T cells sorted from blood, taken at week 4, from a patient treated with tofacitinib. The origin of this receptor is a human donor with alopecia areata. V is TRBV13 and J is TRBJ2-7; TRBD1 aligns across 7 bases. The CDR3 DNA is TGTGCCAGCAGCGCCTCGACAGGGCAGAACGAGCAGTACTTC. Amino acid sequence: CASSASTGQNEQYF.